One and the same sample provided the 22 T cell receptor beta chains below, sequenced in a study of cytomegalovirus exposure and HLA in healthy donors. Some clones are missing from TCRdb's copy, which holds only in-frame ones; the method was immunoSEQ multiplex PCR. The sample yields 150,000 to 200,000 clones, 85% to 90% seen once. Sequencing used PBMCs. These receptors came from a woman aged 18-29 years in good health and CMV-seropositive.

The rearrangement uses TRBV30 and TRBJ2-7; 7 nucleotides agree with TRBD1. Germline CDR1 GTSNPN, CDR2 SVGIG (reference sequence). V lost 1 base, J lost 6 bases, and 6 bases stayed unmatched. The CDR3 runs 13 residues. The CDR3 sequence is CAWSGDRVFEQYF. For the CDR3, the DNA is TGTGCCTGGAGTGGAGACAGGGTTTTCGAGCAGTACTTC.

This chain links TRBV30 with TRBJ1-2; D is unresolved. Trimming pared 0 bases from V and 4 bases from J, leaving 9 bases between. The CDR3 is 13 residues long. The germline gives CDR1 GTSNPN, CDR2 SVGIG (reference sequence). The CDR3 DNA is TGTGCCTGGAGTGTACGGGGTTCCTATGGCTACACCTTC. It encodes CAWSVRGSYGYTF.

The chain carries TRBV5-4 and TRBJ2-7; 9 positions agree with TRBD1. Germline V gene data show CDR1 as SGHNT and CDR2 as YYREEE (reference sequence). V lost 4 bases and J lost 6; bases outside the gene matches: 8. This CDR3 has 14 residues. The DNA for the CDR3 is TGTGCCAGCAGCCGACAGGACAGGGGAGGCGAGCAGTACTTC. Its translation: CASSRQDRGGEQYF.

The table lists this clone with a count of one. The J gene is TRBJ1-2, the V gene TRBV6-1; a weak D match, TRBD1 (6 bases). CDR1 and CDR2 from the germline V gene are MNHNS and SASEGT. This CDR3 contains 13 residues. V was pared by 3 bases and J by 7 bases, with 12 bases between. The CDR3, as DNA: TGTGCCAGCAGTGAGCCGGACAGTTCTGGCTACACCTTC. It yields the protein CASSEPDSSGYTF.

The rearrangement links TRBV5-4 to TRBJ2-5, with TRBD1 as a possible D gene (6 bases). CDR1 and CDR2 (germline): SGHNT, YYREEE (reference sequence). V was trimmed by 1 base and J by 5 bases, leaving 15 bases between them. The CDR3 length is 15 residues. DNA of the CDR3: TGTGCCAGCAGCTTGCCTGGCCGTCAGGGGGAGACCCAGTACTTC. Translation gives CASSLPGRQGETQYF.

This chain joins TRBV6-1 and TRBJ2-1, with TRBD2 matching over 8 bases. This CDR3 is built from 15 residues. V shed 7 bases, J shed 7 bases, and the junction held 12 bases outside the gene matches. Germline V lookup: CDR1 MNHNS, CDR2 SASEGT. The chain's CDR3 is CASTEPGLEVNEQFF. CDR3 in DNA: TGTGCCAGCACCGAACCGGGACTAGAGGTTAATGAGCAGTTCTTC.

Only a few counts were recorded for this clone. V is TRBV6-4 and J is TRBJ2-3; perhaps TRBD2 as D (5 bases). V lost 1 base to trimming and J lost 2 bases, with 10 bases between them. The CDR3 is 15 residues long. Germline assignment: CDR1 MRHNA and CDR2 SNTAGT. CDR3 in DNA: TGTGCCAGCAGTGACTACGGGAAGAACACAGATACGCAGTATTTT. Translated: CASSDYGKNTDTQYF.

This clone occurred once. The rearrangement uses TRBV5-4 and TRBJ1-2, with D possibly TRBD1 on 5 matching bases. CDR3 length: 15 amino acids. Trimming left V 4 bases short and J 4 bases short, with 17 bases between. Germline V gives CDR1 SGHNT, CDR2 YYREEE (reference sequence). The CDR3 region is CASSTDTGEPYGYTF. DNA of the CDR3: TGTGCCAGCAGCACGGACACCGGAGAACCCTATGGCTACACCTTC.

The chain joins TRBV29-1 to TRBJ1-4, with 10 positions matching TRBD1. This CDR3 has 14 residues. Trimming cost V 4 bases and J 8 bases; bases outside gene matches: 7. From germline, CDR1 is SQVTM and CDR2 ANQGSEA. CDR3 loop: CSVGLGTGEEKLFF. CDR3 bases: TGCAGCGTTGGATTAGGGACAGGGGAGGAAAAACTGTTTTTT.

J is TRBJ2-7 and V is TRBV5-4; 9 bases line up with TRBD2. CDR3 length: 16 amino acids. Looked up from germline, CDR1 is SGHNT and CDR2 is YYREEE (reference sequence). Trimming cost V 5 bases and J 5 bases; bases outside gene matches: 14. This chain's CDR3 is CASRKGREGPYDEQYF. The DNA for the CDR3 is TGTGCCAGCAGGAAGGGGCGGGAGGGCCCCTATGACGAGCAGTACTTC.

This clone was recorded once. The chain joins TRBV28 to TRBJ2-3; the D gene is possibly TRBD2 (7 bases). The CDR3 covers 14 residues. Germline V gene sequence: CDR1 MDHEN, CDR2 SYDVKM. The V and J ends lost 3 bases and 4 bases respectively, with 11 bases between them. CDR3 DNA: TGTGCCAGCAGTTTGGGGGGGGGCGCAGATACGCAGTATTTT. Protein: CASSLGGGADTQYF.

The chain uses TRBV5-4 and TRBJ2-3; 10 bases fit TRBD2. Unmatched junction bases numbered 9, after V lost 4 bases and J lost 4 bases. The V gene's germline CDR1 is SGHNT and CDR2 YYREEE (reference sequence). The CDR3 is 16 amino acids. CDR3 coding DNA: TGTGCCAGCAGCCCCCGGGTAGCGGGAGGCCCAGATACGCAGTATTTT. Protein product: CASSPRVAGGPDTQYF.

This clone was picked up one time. CDR3 residues: CASSLTPLGRNTGELFF. CDR3 DNA: TGTGCCAGCAGCTTAACCCCCCTAGGCCGTAACACCGGGGAGCTGTTTTTT. The V call is TRBV7-9, the J call TRBJ2-2, with D uncertain. Trimming removed 2 bases from V and 2 bases from J, with 15 bases in between. Germline CDR1 is SEHNR and CDR2 is FQNEAQ (reference sequence). This CDR3 region has 17 residues. Using reference TRBV7-9 and TRBJ2-2 for the parts outside the CDR3, the full variable domain is DTGVSQNPRHKITKRGQNVTFRCDPISEHNRLYWYRQTLGQGPEFLTYFQNEAQLEKSRLLSDRFSAERPKGSFSTLEIQRTEQGDSAMYLCASSLTPLGRNTGELFFGEGSRLTVL.

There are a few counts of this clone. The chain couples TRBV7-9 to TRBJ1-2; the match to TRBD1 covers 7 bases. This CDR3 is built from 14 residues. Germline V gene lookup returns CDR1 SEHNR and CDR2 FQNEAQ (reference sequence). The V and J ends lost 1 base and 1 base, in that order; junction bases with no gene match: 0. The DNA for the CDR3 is TGTGCCAGCAGCTTAGGACAGGGTAACTATGGCTACACCTTC. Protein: CASSLGQGNYGYTF.

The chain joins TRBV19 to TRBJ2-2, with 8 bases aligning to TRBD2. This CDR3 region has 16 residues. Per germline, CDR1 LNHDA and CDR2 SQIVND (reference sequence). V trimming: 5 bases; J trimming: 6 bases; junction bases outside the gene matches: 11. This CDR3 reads CASSSPGAGASGELFF. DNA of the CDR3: TGTGCCAGTAGTTCCCCGGGAGCGGGAGCTTCCGGGGAGCTGTTTTTT. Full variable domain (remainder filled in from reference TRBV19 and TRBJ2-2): DGGITQSPKYLFRKEGQNVTLSCEQNLNHDAMYWYRQDPGQGLRLIYYSQIVNDFQKGDIAEGYSVSREKKESFPLTVTSAQKNPTAFYLCASSSPGAGASGELFFGEGSRLTVL.

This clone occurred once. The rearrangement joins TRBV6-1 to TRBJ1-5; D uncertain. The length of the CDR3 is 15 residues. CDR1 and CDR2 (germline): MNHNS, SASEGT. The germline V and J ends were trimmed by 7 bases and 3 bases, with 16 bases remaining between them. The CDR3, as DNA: TGTGCCAGCACCCCTAGGAAAGAACACAATCAGCCCCAGCATTTT. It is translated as CASTPRKEHNQPQHF.

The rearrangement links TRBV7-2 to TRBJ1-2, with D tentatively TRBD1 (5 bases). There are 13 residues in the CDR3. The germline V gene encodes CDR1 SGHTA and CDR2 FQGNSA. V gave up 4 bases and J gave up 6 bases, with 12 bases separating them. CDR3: CASSSGGWNGYTF. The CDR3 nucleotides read TGTGCCAGCAGCTCGGGGGGTTGGAATGGCTACACCTTC.

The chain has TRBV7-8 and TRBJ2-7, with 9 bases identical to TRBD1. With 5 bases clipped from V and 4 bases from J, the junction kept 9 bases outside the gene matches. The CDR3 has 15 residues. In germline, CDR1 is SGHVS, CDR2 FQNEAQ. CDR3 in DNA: TGTGCCAGCAGCCCAACCGGGACAGGGCTTTACGAGCAGTACTTC. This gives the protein CASSPTGTGLYEQYF.

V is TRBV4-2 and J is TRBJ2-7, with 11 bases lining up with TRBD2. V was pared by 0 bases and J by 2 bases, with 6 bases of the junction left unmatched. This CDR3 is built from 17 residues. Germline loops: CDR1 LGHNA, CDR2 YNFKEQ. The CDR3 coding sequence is TGTGCCAGCAGCCAAGAGGATAGCGGGAGGGGGGCCTACGAGCAGTACTTC. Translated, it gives CASSQEDSGRGAYEQYF.

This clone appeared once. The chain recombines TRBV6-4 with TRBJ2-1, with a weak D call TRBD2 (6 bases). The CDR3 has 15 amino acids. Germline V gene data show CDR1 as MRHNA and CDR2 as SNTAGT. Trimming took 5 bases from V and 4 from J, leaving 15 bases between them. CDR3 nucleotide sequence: TGTGCCAGCAGTCCCGGGAGCTATCGATACAATGAGCAGTTCTTC. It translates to CASSPGSYRYNEQFF.

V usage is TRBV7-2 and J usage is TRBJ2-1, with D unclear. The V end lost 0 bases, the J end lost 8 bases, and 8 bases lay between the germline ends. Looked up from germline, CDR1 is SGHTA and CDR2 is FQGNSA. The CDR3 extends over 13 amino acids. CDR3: CASSLAQADEQFF. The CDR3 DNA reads TGTGCCAGCAGCTTAGCGCAGGCTGATGAGCAGTTCTTC.

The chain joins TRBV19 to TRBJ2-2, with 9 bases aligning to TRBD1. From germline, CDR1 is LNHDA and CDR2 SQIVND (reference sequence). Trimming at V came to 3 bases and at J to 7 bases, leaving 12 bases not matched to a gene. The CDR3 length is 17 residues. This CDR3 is CASSMTGGRKGIGELFF. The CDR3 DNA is TGTGCCAGTAGTATGACAGGGGGTAGAAAAGGGATCGGGGAGCTGTTTTTT. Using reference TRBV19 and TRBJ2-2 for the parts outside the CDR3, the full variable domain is DGGITQSPKYLFRKEGQNVTLSCEQNLNHDAMYWYRQDPGQGLRLIYYSQIVNDFQKGDIAEGYSVSREKKESFPLTVTSAQKNPTAFYLCASSMTGGRKGIGELFFGEGSRLTVL.